The entry that follows covers one T cell receptor (beta chain) sequence. Its antigen is undetermined. These data originate in a study of CXCR3-negative and CXCR3-positive naive CD8 T cells. Study context: Per-library TRB read counts averaged about 1.5 +/- 0.3 million, adding up to 120 million to 150 million in total.

It was by 5' RACE with UMI labels that the TRB cDNA libraries were prepared. TCRdb derives one entry per CDR3 protein from the 5' RACE reads, leaving out DNA. With some 39,000 distinct CDR3 sequences in the sample, the ten largest clones hold roughly 1.5%. Study-level points and caveats: TRBV-TRBJ usage was similar across naive CXCR3 subsets but distinct in memory cells. Memory CD8+ cells showed much lower diversity, while both naive subsets were comparably high.

The CDR3 totals 12 residues. Naive CD8+ T cells showed CD45RO-CCR7+CD27+CD95-. This sequence joins TRBV12-3 or TRBV12-4 and TRBJ1-2. The sample was naive CXCR3- CD8+ T cells from blood. Noted subset: CD45RO-CCR7+CD27+CD95- naive CD8+ T cells lacking CXCR3 (TNR3-). The source is a human donor in good health. Some clones in this sample may be carry-over from other donors' samples. This chain's CDR3 is CASSFVRQGYTF.